This T cell receptor (beta chain) was sequenced for a study of cytomegalovirus exposure and HLA in healthy donors. Turning to the study itself: The Caucasian-associated ancestry cluster held roughly 81% of 398 genotyped donors.

V was shortened by 7 bases and J by 0 bases, with 11 bases between the two germline ends. Per the germline V gene, CDR1 is SNHLY and CDR2 is FYNNEI. The CDR3 consists of 14 residues. Whole-study findings and limits: Segments of the TCR beta V type were, in most cases, productive about 87% or about 30% of the time in an earlier analysis. In a later analysis, TCR beta V- and J-gene trimming showed a link to a missense DCLRE1C variant.

To note about this clone: Its antigen is still unknown.

Use of 60 Vbeta and 13 Jbeta primers characterized the PCR. Method: immunoSEQ multiplex PCR; TCRdb's copy keeps in-frame clones and lacks some. The sample holds about 130,000 clones, about 80% seen once. The sequence was collected from a man aged 25-45 years in good health and CMV-seronegative. The chain couples TRBV2 to TRBJ2-3; a possible D gene is TRBD2 (5 bases). Sequences were obtained from PBMCs. The CDR3 region is CASIVASSTDTQYF. Here the CDR3 DNA reads TGTGCCAGCATAGTAGCGTCTAGCACAGATACGCAGTATTTT. The whole variable domain, filled in from reference TRBV2 and TRBJ2-3, reads EPEVTQTPSHQVTQMGQEVILRCVPISNHLYFYWYRQILGQKVEFLVSFYNNEISEKSEIFDDQFSVERPDGSNFTLKIRSTKLEDSAMYFCASIVASSTDTQYFGPGTRLTVL.